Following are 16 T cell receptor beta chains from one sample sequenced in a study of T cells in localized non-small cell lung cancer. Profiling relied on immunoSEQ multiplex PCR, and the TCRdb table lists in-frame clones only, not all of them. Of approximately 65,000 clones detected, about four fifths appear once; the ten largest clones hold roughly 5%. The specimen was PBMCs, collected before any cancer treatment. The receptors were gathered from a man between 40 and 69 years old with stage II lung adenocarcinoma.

The CDR3 nucleotides read TGCAGCGTTGACGCCGGGACAGGAGTTAGACAGGAAAAACTGTTTTTT. Translation gives CSVDAGTGVRQEKLFF. J is TRBJ1-4 and V is TRBV29-1; TRBD1 matches at 8 bases. V shed 3 bases and J 8 bases; nucleotides not matched to a gene: 14. Looked up from germline, CDR1 is SQVTM and CDR2 is ANQGSEA. The CDR3 sequence is 16 residues long.

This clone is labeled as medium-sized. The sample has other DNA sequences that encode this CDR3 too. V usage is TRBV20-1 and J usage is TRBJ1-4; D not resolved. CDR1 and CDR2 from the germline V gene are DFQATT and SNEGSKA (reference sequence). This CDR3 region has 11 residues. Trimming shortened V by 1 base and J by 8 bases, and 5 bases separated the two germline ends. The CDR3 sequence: CSARGQEKLFF. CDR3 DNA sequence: TGCAGTGCTAGAGGGCAGGAAAAACTGTTTTTT.

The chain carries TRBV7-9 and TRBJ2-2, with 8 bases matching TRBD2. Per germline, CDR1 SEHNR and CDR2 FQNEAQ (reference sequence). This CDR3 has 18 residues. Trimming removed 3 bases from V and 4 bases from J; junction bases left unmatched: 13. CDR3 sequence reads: CASSFTKRTSGTTGELFF. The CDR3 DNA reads TGTGCCAGCAGCTTTACGAAAAGAACTAGCGGTACCACCGGGGAGCTGTTTTTT.

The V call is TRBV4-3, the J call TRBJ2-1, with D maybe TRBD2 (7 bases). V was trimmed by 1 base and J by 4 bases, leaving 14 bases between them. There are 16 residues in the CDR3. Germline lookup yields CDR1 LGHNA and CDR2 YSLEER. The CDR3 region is CASSQGTGGRYNEQFF. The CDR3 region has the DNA TGCGCCAGCAGCCAAGGTACGGGGGGCCGTTACAATGAGCAGTTCTTC.

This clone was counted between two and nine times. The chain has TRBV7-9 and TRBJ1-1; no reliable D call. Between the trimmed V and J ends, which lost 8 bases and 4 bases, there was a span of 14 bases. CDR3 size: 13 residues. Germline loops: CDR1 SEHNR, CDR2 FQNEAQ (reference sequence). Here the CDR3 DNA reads TGTGCCAGCGTGGCGGGGTCGCCCACTGAAGCTTTCTTT. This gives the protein CASVAGSPTEAFF.

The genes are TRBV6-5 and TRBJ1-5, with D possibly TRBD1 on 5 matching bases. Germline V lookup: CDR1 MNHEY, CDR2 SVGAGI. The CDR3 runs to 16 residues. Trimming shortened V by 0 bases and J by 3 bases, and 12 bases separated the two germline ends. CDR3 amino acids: CASSYSRQGVNQPQHF. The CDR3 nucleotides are TGTGCCAGCAGTTACTCCCGCCAGGGTGTCAATCAGCCCCAGCATTTT.

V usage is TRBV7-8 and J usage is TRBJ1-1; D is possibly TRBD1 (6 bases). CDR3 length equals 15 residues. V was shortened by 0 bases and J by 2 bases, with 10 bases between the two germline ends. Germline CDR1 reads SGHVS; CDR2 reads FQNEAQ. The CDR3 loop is CASSLAEGGNTEAFF. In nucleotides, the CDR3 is TGTGCCAGCAGCTTAGCCGAGGGGGGTAACACTGAAGCTTTCTTT.

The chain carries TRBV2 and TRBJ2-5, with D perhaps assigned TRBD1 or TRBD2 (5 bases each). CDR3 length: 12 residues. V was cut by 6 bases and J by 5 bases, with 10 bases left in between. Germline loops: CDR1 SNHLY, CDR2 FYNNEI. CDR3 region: CASRGEGETQYF. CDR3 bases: TGTGCCAGCAGAGGAGAGGGGGAGACCCAGTACTTC. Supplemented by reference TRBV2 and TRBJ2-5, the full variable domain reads EPEVTQTPSHQVTQMGQEVILRCVPISNHLYFYWYRQILGQKVEFLVSFYNNEISEKSEIFDDQFSVERPDGSNFTLKIRSTKLEDSAMYFCASRGEGETQYFGPGTRLLVL.

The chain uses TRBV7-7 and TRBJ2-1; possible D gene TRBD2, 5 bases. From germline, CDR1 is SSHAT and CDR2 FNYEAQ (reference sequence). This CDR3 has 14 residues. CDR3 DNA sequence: TGTGCTAGCTCGGGCTTGGGAGCCTACAATGAGCAGTTCTTC. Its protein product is CASSGLGAYNEQFF.

CDR3 loop: CASSSDSSNQPQHF. In DNA form, the CDR3 reads TGTGCCAGCAGCTCAGACAGTAGCAATCAGCCCCAGCATTTT. V usage is TRBV7-9 and J usage is TRBJ1-5, with TRBD1 as a possible D gene (5 bases). Trimming took off 4 bases at V and 0 bases at J, with 7 bases between the two ends. There are 14 residues in the CDR3. From germline, CDR1 is SEHNR and CDR2 FQNEAQ (reference sequence).

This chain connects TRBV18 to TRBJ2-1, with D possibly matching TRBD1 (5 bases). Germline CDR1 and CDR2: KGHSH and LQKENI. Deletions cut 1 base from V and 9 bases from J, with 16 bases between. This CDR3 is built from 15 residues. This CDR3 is CASSPQGSDLGEQFF. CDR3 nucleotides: TGTGCCAGCTCACCACAGGGGTCTGATCTGGGTGAGCAGTTCTTC.

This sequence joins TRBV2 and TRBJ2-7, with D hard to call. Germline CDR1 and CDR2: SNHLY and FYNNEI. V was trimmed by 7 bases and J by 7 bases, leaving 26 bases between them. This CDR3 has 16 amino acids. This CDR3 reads CASTERLGPATGEQYF. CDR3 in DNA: TGTGCCAGCACCGAGAGACTCGGACCTGCTACGGGTGAGCAGTACTTC.

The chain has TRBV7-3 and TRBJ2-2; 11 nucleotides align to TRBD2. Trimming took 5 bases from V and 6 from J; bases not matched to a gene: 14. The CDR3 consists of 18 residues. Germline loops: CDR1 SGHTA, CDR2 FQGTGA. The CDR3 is CASSKYPTSGMRPGELFF. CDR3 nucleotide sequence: TGTGCCAGCAGCAAATACCCGACTAGCGGGATGAGGCCCGGGGAGCTGTTTTTT.

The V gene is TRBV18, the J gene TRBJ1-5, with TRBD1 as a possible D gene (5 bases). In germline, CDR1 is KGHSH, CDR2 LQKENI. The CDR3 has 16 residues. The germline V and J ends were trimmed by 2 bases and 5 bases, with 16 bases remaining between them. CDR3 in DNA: TGTGCCAGCTCACCAGTCCATGGGCAGGGCGATCAGCCCCAGCATTTT. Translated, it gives CASSPVHGQGDQPQHF.

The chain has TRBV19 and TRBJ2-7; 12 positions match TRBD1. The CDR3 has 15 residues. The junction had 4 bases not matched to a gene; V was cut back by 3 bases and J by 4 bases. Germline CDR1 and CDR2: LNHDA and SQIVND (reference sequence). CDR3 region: CASSIKGQGAYEQYF. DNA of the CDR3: TGTGCCAGTAGTATTAAGGGACAGGGGGCTTACGAGCAGTACTTC.

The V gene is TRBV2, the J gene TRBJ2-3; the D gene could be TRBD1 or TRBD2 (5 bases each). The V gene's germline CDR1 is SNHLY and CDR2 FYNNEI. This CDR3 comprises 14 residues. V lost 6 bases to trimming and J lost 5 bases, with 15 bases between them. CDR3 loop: CASSQIGAGDTQYF. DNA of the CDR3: TGTGCCAGCAGCCAAATCGGGGCGGGAGATACGCAGTATTTT.